Each of the 6 T cell receptor beta chains below was sequenced from the same sample in a study of PD-L1 blockade in urothelial cancer. Specified time point: peripheral blood 6 weeks after treatment start. TCRdb's table, derived via immunoSEQ multiplex PCR, lists solely in-frame clones and lacks some. The data show 75,000 to 95,000 clones, 80% to 95% seen once. Sequencing was performed on PBMCs, taken around atezolizumab (anti-PD-L1) treatment. The receptors come from a woman of 80 years or more with urothelial cancer.

This rearrangement joins TRBV11-3 to TRBJ1-2; 9 bases line up with TRBD1. Per germline, CDR1 SGHNT and CDR2 YENEEA. CDR3 size: 13 residues. V shed 4 bases and J 8 bases; nucleotides not matched to a gene: 5. As DNA, the CDR3 is TGTGCCAGCAGCTACGGGACAGGGCAAGGCTACACCTTC. Its protein product is CASSYGTGQGYTF.

CDR3: CSAGTQETQYF. In DNA, the CDR3 is TGCAGCGCGGGAACCCAAGAGACCCAGTACTTC. This chain links TRBV29-1 with TRBJ2-5; possibly TRBD2 for D (5 bases). Germline CDR1 reads SQVTM; CDR2 reads ANQGSEA. V was pared by 7 bases and J by 1 base, with 7 bases between. This CDR3 contains 11 residues.

V and J are TRBV30 and TRBJ1-3, with D uncertain. V was clipped by 6 bases and J by 10 bases, with 10 bases between them. Germline assignment: CDR1 GTSNPN and CDR2 SVGIG (reference sequence). The CDR3 is made up of 10 amino acids. In nucleotides, the CDR3 is TGTGCCTGCGGGTCAATTACCATATATTTT. Encoded protein: CACGSITIYF.

The V call is TRBV5-1, the J call TRBJ1-5; tentatively, D is TRBD1 (5 bases). The CDR3 sequence is 15 residues long. The V gene's germline CDR1 is SGHRS and CDR2 YFSETQ. V was trimmed by 0 bases and J by 6 bases, leaving 13 bases between them. CDR3 loop: CASSLDLDKSQPQHF. In DNA form, the CDR3 reads TGCGCCAGCAGCTTGGATCTGGACAAAAGTCAGCCCCAGCATTTT.

This rearrangement joins TRBV12-1 to TRBJ2-7; the table's D call, TRBD1, was not checked against the DNA. TRBV12-1 is a listed pseudogene. This CDR3 is 14 amino acids long. CDR3 sequence: CASNRTGCAYEQYF. CDR3 DNA sequence: TGTGCCAGCAATAGGACAGGCTGTGCCTACGAGCAGTACTTC.

The chain carries TRBV7-9 and TRBJ2-5; D perhaps matches TRBD1 (5 bases). The V and J ends lost 4 bases and 7 bases respectively, with 16 bases between them. CDR1 is SEHNR, CDR2 FQNEAQ, per germline (reference sequence). The CDR3 spans 14 residues. Here the CDR3 reads CASSWGPVPATQYF. For the CDR3, the DNA is TGTGCCAGCAGCTGGGGCCCCGTCCCGGCGACCCAGTACTTC.